What follows describes a single T cell receptor (beta chain). What it binds is not known. The sequenced template was cDNA made from the entire isolated RNA. Sequencing used immunoSEQ multiplex PCR; TCRdb keeps in-frame clones, though not all of them. In the table there are under 300,000 clones, around 15% of which are singletons. The sample comes from a study of beta chain features in type 1 diabetes. V was shortened by 4 bases and J by 4 bases, with 7 bases between the two germline ends. The germline CDR1 and CDR2 sequences are SGHNT and YYREEE (reference sequence). This CDR3 spans 12 amino acids. Study-wide points: The naive, central memory and Treg TCRB repertoires of patients appeared to be more similar to one another than those of healthy donors. People with Type 1 diabetes carried modestly yet significantly shorter TCRB CDR3s in all four CD4+ subsets.

Only one heparinised blood draw was taken per donor, and its volume averaged roughly 120 mL. CD4+ naive, central memory, regulatory and stem cell-like memory cells were sorted via CD45RO/CCR7/CD25/CD127/CD95/CD27. The source is a man aged 25-45 years with type 1 diabetes. The chain joins TRBV5-4 to TRBJ2-3, with no clear D. The specimen was naive CD4+ T cells from blood. CDR3 nucleotides: TGTGCCAGCAGCCCCCCGGCAGATACGCAGTATTTT. As protein: CASSPPADTQYF.